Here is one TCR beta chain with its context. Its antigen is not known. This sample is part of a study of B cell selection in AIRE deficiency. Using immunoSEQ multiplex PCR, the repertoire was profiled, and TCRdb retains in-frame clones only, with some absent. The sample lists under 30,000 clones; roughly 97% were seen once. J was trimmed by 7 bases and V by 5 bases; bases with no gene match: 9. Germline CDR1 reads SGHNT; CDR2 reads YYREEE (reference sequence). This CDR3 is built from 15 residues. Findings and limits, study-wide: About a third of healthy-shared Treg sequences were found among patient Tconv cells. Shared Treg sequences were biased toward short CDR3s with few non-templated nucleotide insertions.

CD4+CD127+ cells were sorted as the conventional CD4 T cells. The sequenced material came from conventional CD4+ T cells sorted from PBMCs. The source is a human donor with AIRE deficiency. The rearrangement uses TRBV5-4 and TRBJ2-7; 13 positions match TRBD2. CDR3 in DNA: TGTGCCAGCAGTTCGGGACTAGCGGGAATGGGGGAGCAGTACTTC. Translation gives CASSSGLAGMGEQYF.